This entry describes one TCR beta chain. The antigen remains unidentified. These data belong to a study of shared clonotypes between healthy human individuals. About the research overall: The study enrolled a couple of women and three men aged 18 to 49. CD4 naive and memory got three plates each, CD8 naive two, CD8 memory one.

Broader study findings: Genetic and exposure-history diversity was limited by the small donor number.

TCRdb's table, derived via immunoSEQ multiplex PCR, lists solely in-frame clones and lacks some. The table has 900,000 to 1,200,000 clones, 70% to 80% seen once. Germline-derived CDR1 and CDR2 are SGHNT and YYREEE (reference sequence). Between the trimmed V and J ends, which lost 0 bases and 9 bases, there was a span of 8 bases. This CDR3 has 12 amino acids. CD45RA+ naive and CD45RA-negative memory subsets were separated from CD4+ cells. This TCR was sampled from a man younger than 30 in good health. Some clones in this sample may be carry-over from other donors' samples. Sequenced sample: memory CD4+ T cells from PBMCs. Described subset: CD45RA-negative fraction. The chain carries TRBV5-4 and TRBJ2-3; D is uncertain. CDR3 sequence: CASSLDRATQYF. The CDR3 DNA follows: TGTGCCAGCAGCTTGGACAGAGCCACGCAGTATTTT.